These 2 T cell receptor beta chains originate from one sample sequenced in a study of shared T cell receptors in the human thymus. The table came from immunoSEQ multiplex PCR; TCRdb's copy has only in-frame clones and leaves some out. The data show some 700,000 clones, with over 75% seen just once and 0.0095% to 0.012% held by the top ten. These same data were also listed under a study on human thymus T cells.

Sequencing used thymocytes. These receptor sequences come from a boy less than two years old with a congenital heart defect.

The chain joins TRBV11-2 to TRBJ2-7; D may be TRBD2 (6 bases). Trimming took off 2 bases at V and 2 bases at J, with 10 bases between the two ends. The germline CDR1 and CDR2 sequences are SGHAT and FQNNGV. The CDR3 contains 14 residues. In nucleotides, the CDR3 is TGTGCCAGCAGCTTATCGGGAGAGGCCTACGAGCAGTACTTC. This encodes CASSLSGEAYEQYF.

The chain employs TRBV25-1 and TRBJ2-3; 9 nucleotides agree with TRBD1. This CDR3 has 17 amino acids. Per germline, CDR1 MGHDK and CDR2 SYGVNS. The junction had 12 bases not matched to a gene; V was cut back by 7 bases and J by 1 base. Here the CDR3 DNA reads TGTGCCAGCACCCCCGGGGGACAGGGCCTTCGCACAGATACGCAGTATTTT. Translated, it gives CASTPGGQGLRTDTQYF.